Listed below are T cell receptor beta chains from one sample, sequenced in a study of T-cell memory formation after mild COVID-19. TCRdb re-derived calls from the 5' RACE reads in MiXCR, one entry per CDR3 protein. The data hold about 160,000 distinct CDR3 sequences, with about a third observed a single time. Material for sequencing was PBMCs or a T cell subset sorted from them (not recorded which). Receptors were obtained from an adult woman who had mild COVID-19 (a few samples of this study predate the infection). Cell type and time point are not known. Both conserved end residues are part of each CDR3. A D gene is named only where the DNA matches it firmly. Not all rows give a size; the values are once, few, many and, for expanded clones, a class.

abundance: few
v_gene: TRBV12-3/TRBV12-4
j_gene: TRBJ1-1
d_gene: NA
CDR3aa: CASGRGSSEAFF
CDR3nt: TGTGCCAGCGGCAGGGGATCGTCTGAAGCTTTCTTT

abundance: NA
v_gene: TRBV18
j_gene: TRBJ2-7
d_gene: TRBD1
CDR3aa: CASSPRDRGSYEQYF
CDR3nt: TGTGCCAGCTCCCCTAGGGACAGGGGGTCCTACGAGCAGTACTTC

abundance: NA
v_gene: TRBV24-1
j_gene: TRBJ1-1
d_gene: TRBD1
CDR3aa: CATSDSTGSSTEAFF
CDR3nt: TGTGCCACCAGTGATTCGACAGGGTCAAGCACTGAAGCTTTCTTT

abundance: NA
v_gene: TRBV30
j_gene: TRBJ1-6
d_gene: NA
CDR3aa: CAWSQLSGQRGSPLHF
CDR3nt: TGTGCCTGGAGTCAGCTTTCGGGCCAACGGGGGTCACCCCTCCACTTT

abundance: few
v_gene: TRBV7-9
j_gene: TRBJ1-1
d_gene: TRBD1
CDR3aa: CASSDRGGTEAFF
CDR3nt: TGTGCCAGCAGCGACAGGGGAGGGACTGAAGCTTTCTTT

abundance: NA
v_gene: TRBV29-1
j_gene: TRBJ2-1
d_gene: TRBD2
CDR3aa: CSVIPGLAGGNEQFF
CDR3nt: TGCAGCGTCATACCGGGACTAGCGGGAGGGAATGAGCAGTTCTTC

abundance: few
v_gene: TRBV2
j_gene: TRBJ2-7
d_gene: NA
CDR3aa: CASSEARRTATYEQYF
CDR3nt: TGTGCCAGCAGTGAAGCGCGGAGGACAGCTACCTACGAGCAGTACTTC

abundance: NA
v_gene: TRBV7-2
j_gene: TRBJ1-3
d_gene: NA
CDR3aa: CASSPWTVYGNTIYF
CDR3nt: TGTGCCAGCAGCCCATGGACAGTCTATGGAAACACCATATATTTT

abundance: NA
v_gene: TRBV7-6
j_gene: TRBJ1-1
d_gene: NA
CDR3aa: CASSLQGTVTEAFF
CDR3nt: TGTGCCAGCAGCCTACAGGGTACGGTCACTGAAGCTTTCTTT

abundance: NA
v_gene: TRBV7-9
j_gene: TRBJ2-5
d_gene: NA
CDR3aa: CASSLEQGTYETQYF
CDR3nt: TGTGCCAGCAGCTTAGAGCAGGGGACGTACGAGACCCAGTACTTC

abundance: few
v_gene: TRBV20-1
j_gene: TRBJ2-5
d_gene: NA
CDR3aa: CSATWETQYF
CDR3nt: TGCAGTGCCACCTGGGAGACCCAGTACTTC

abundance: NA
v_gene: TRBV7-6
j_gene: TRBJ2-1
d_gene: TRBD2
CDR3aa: CASSSGLAGWGSYNEQFF
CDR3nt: TGTGCCAGCAGCTCTGGACTAGCGGGCTGGGGCTCCTACAATGAGCAGTTCTTC

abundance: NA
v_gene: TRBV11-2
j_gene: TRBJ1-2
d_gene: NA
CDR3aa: CASSSISPARGYTF
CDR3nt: TGTGCCAGCAGCTCGATATCCCCGGCGCGAGGCTACACCTTC

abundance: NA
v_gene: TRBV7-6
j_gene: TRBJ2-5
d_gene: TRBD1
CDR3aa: CASGGQGEEETQYF
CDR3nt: TGTGCCAGCGGGGGACAGGGGGAGGAAGAGACCCAGTACTTC

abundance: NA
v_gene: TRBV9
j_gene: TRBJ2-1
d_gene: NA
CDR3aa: CASSPRVAGGNNEQFF
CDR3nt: TGTGCCAGCAGCCCCAGGGTGGCCGGGGGTAACAATGAGCAGTTCTTC

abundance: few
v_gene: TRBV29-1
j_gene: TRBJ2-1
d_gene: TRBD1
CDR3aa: CSVEGQPHEQFF
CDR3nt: TGCAGCGTAGAGGGACAGCCCCATGAGCAGTTCTTC

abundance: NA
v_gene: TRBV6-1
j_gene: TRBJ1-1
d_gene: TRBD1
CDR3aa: CASSGQGAGGEAFF
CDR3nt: TGTGCCAGCAGTGGACAGGGGGCTGGGGGTGAAGCTTTCTTT

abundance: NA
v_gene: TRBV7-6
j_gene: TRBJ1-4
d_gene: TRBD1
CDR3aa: CASSQGEGGEKLFF
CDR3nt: TGTGCCAGCAGTCAGGGGGAAGGGGGTGAAAAACTGTTTTTT

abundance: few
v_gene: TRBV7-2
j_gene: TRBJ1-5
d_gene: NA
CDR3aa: CASSLGYNQPQHF
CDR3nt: TGTGCCAGCAGCTTGGGGTATAATCAGCCCCAGCATTTT

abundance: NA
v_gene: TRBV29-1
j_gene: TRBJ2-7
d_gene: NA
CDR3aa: CSVEGLSLEQYF
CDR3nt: TGCAGCGTTGAGGGCCTCTCTCTGGAGCAGTACTTC

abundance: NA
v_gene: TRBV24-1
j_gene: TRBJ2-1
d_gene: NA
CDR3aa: CATSDSPGPYNEQFF
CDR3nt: TGTGCCACCAGTGATTCACCGGGACCCTACAATGAGCAGTTCTTC

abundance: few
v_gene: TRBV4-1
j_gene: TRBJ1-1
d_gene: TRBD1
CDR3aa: CASSQGTGETEAFF
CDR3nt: TGCGCCAGCAGCCAAGGGACAGGGGAGACTGAAGCTTTCTTT

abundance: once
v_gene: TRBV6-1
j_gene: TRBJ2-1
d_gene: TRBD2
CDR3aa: CASSEEEAGGYNEQFF
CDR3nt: TGTGCCAGCAGTGAAGAGGAAGCGGGGGGTTACAATGAGCAGTTCTTC

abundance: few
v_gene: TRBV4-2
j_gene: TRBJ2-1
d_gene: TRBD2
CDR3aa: CASSQELAGYNEQFF
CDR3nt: TGTGCCAGCAGCCAAGAACTAGCGGGATACAATGAGCAGTTCTTC

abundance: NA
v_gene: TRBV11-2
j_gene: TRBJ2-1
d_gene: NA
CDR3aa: CASSPTAGSEQFF
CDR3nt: TGTGCCAGCAGCCCCACGGCTGGGAGTGAGCAGTTCTTC

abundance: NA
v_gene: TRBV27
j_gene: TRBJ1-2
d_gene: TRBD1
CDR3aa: CASRGTVSDYGYTF
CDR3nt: TGTGCCAGCAGGGGGACAGTATCGGACTATGGCTACACCTTC

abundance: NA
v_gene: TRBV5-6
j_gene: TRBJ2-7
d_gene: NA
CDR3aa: CASSFLSSYEQYF
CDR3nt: TGTGCCAGCAGCTTTTTGAGCTCCTACGAGCAGTACTTC

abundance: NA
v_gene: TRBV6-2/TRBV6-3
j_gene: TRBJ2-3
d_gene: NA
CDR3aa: CASRRVTDTQYF
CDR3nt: TGTGCCAGCAGAAGGGTCACAGATACGCAGTATTTT

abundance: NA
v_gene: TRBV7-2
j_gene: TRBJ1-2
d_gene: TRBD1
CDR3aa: CASSRTGGSSNYGYTF
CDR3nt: TGTGCCAGCAGTCGGACAGGGGGCTCGTCTAACTATGGCTACACCTTC

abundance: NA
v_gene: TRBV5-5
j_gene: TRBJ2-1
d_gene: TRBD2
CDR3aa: CASSLGASGNNEQFF
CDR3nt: TGTGCCAGCAGCTTGGGGGCTAGCGGGAACAATGAGCAGTTCTTC

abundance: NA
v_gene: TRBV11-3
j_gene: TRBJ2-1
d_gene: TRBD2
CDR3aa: CASSRTSGRADNEQFF
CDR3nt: TGTGCCAGCAGCCGGACTAGCGGGAGGGCGGACAATGAGCAGTTCTTC

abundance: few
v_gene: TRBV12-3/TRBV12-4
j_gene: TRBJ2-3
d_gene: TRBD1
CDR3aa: CASSYGQGAHVTDTQYF
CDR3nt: TGTGCCAGCAGCTACGGACAGGGGGCCCATGTTACAGATACGCAGTATTTT

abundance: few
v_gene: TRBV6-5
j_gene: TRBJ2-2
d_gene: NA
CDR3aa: CASRRTGELFF
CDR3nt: TGTGCCAGCAGGAGGACCGGGGAGCTGTTTTTT